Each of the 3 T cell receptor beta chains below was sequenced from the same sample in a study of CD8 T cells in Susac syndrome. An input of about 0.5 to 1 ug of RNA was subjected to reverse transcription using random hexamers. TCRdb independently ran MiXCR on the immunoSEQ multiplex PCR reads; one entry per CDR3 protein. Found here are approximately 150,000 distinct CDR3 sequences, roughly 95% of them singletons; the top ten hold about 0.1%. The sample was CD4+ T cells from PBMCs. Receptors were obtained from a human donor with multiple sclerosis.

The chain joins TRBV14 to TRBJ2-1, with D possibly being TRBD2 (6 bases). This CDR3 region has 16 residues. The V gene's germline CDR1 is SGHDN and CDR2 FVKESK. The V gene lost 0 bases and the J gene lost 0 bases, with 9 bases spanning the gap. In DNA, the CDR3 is TGTGCCAGCAGCCAAGAGTGGGGAGGCTCCTACAATGAGCAGTTCTTC. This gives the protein CASSQEWGGSYNEQFF.

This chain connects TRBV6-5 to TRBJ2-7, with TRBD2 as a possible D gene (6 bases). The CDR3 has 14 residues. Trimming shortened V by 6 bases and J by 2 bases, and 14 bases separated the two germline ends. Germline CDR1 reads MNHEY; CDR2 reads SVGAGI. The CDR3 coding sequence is TGTGCCAGCAGGGGAACAGCGGGCACCTACGAGCAGTACTTC. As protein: CASRGTAGTYEQYF.

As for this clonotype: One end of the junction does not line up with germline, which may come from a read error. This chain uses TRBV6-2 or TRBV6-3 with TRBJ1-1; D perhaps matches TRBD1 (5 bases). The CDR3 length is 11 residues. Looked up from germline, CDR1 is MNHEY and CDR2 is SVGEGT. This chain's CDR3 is CLTRGPAGAFF. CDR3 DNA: TGCCTCACCCGGGGCCCGGCGGGAGCTTTCTTT.